These 28 T cell receptor beta chains were all obtained from the same sample, sequenced in a study of blood T cell repertoires in COVID-19. Profiled with immunoSEQ multiplex PCR; TCRdb holds only in-frame clones, not every one. The repertoire holds around 200,000 clones, with more than 70% as singletons. Sequences were obtained from peripheral blood. These receptors were taken from a middle-aged man with active or convalescent COVID-19.

This clone showed up just once. The chain couples TRBV5-1 to TRBJ2-7; D is perhaps TRBD2 (5 bases). Germline CDR1 SGHRS, CDR2 YFSETQ. The V end lost 5 bases, the J end lost 3 bases, and 21 bases lay between the germline ends. This CDR3 spans 16 amino acids. For the CDR3, the DNA is TGCGCCAGCAGTTGGGGTCCGGGATCCGGAGGCTACGAGCAGTACTTC. It specifies CASSWGPGSGGYEQYF.

The chain links TRBV2 to TRBJ2-6; D unresolved. CDR1 SNHLY and CDR2 FYNNEI come from the germline V gene. The CDR3 length is 19 residues. V lost 0 bases to trimming and J lost 0 bases, with 15 bases between them. CDR3: CASSEARQPKPSGANVLTF. CDR3 nucleotide sequence: TGTGCCAGCAGTGAAGCGCGACAACCCAAGCCCTCTGGGGCCAACGTCCTGACTTTC.

The V and J genes are TRBV5-6 and TRBJ2-3, with 9 bases lining up with TRBD1. The CDR3 spans 17 residues. The germline CDR1 and CDR2 sequences are SGHDT and YYEEEE. The J segment lost 6 bases and the V segment lost 3 bases, leaving 14 bases of the junction unmatched. The CDR3 protein is CASSWGPLTGGSDTQYF. The CDR3 DNA reads as TGTGCCAGCAGCTGGGGACCGTTGACAGGGGGGTCTGATACGCAGTATTTT.

The V call is TRBV19, the J call TRBJ1-6; D is unresolved. The germline V gene encodes CDR1 LNHDA and CDR2 SQIVND (reference sequence). V was clipped by 0 bases and J by 0 bases, with 3 bases between them. The CDR3 extends over 15 amino acids. The CDR3 protein is CASSIESSYNSPLHF. The CDR3 DNA reads as TGTGCCAGTAGTATAGAGAGCTCCTATAATTCACCCCTCCACTTT. The complete variable domain, with remaining parts taken from reference TRBV19 and TRBJ1-6, reads DGGITQSPKYLFRKEGQNVTLSCEQNLNHDAMYWYRQDPGQGLRLIYYSQIVNDFQKGDIAEGYSVSREKKESFPLTVTSAQKNPTAFYLCASSIESSYNSPLHFGNGTRLTVT.

This clone has a handful of counts. CDR3 region: CASSLGTGTTNEKLFF. The DNA of the CDR3 is TGCGCCAGCAGCTTAGGGACAGGGACAACTAATGAAAAACTGTTTTTT. The rearrangement links TRBV5-1 to TRBJ1-4, with 9 bases identical to TRBD1. J lost 0 bases, V lost 2 bases, and 2 bases had no gene match. Germline V lookup: CDR1 SGHRS, CDR2 YFSETQ. The CDR3 covers 16 residues.

The chain employs TRBV2 and TRBJ2-3; D ambiguous. Germline CDR1 SNHLY, CDR2 FYNNEI. The CDR3 is 14 residues long. The CDR3 here is CAVQKSTSTDTQYF. The DNA for the CDR3 is TGTGCGGTCCAAAAATCTACTAGCACAGATACGCAGTATTTT.

V gene TRBV5-1 combines with J gene TRBJ1-5; D is unresolved. CDR3 length: 15 residues. Germline assignment: CDR1 SGHRS and CDR2 YFSETQ. The V end lost 0 bases, the J end lost 3 bases, and 10 bases lay between the germline ends. Here the CDR3 DNA reads TGCGCCAGCAGCTTGGGCGCAACGAACAATCAGCCCCAGCATTTT. As protein: CASSLGATNNQPQHF. The whole variable domain, remainder taken from reference TRBV5-1 and TRBJ1-5, is KAGVTQTPRYLIKTRGQQVTLSCSPISGHRSVSWYQQTPGQGLQFLFEYFSETQRNKGNFPGRFSGRQFSNSRSEMNVSTLELGDSALYLCASSLGATNNQPQHFGDGTRLSIL.

The V gene is TRBV13, the J gene TRBJ1-5, with TRBD1 matching over 9 bases. Trimming took 4 bases from V and 7 from J; bases not matched to a gene: 8. This CDR3 spans 15 amino acids. In germline, CDR1 is PRHDT, CDR2 FYEKMQ (reference sequence). CDR3: CASSWKGQGVQPQHF. In nucleotides, the CDR3 is TGTGCCAGCAGCTGGAAGGGACAGGGAGTGCAGCCCCAGCATTTT.

This chain connects TRBV6-5 to TRBJ1-1; tentatively, D is TRBD1 (5 bases). Trimming removed 6 bases at V and 7 bases at J, with 12 bases between. From germline, CDR1 is MNHEY and CDR2 SVGAGI. The CDR3 totals 12 residues. CDR3 DNA sequence: TGTGCCAGCAGCCCAGGGATGGGTGAAGCTTTCTTT. Protein sequence: CASSPGMGEAFF.

Written as DNA, the CDR3 is TGTGCCAGCAGCTTGGTTAACAGTGAACACTATGGCTACACCTTC. Translated, it gives CASSLVNSEHYGYTF. V usage is TRBV5-6 and J usage is TRBJ1-2; D call uncertain. This CDR3 has 15 residues. The germline CDR1 and CDR2 sequences are SGHDT and YYEEEE. With 0 bases removed from V and 3 bases from J, the gap between germline ends came to 12 bases.

The gene calls are TRBV19 and TRBJ2-2; TRBD2 matches at 10 bases. Germline CDR1 reads LNHDA; CDR2 reads SQIVND (reference sequence). With V trimmed by 6 bases and J by 1 base, 2 bases remained unmatched. The CDR3 extends over 15 amino acids. This chain's CDR3 is CASRLAGWNTGELFF. CDR3 nucleotides: TGTGCCAGTAGACTAGCGGGATGGAACACCGGGGAGCTGTTTTTT. The variable domain in full, with the rest retrieved from reference TRBV19 and TRBJ2-2, is DGGITQSPKYLFRKEGQNVTLSCEQNLNHDAMYWYRQDPGQGLRLIYYSQIVNDFQKGDIAEGYSVSREKKESFPLTVTSAQKNPTAFYLCASRLAGWNTGELFFGEGSRLTVL.

V is TRBV6-5 and J is TRBJ2-7, with TRBD1 matching over 9 bases. The V and J ends lost 5 bases and 6 bases, in that order; junction bases with no gene match: 11. CDR1 MNHEY and CDR2 SVGAGI come from the germline V gene. CDR3 length: 15 amino acids. CDR3 DNA: TGTGCCAGCAGTACGCTTGGGACAGGGCCTCTCGAGCAGTACTTC. This sequence encodes CASSTLGTGPLEQYF.

The V gene is TRBV10-2, the J gene TRBJ2-1, with TRBD2 matching over 14 bases. Trimming took 6 bases from V and 7 from J; bases not matched to a gene: 5. CDR1 is WSHSY and CDR2 is SAAADI in the germline V gene. CDR3 size: 15 residues. The CDR3 bases are TGCGCCAGCAGCTTTGGGACTAGCGGGAGAAATGAGCAGTTCTTC. Amino acid sequence: CASSFGTSGRNEQFF.

V and J are TRBV11-3 and TRBJ1-6, with D uncertain. Trimming took off 1 base at V and 6 bases at J, with 4 bases between the two ends. The CDR3 is 13 residues long. The germline gives CDR1 SGHNT, CDR2 YENEEA. CDR3 amino acids: CASSLGLNSPLHF. The CDR3 nucleotides read TGTGCCAGCAGCTTAGGACTTAATTCACCCCTCCACTTT.

The gene calls are TRBV5-1 and TRBJ2-1; 7 bases map to TRBD2. Germline V lookup: CDR1 SGHRS, CDR2 YFSETQ. The CDR3 has 16 residues. Trimming removed 2 bases from V and 0 bases from J; junction bases left unmatched: 5. Here the CDR3 DNA reads TGCGCCAGCAGCTTAAGGAGCGGGGCCTCCTACAATGAGCAGTTCTTC. Translation: CASSLRSGASYNEQFF.

This chain joins TRBV14 and TRBJ2-7; TRBD2 agrees at 11 bases. This CDR3 comprises 19 residues. Trimming at V came to 2 bases and at J to 1 base, leaving 13 bases not matched to a gene. CDR1 is SGHDN, CDR2 FVKESK, per germline. The CDR3 DNA reads as TGTGCCAGCAGCCAAATATTTTCTTCTAGCGGGGGGCCGTCCTACGAGCAGTACTTC. Translating it yields CASSQIFSSSGGPSYEQYF.

V and J are TRBV3-1 (or the pseudogene TRBV3-2) and TRBJ2-5, with D tentatively TRBD2 (7 bases). Trimming took 3 bases from V and 6 from J, leaving 20 bases between them. Looked up from germline, CDR1 is LGHDT and CDR2 is YNNKEL (reference sequence). This CDR3 is 16 amino acids long. The CDR3 loop is CASSHSGGHSIKTQYF. The CDR3 DNA reads as TGTGCCAGCAGCCACTCGGGGGGCCATTCGATAAAGACCCAGTACTTC.

For the CDR3, the DNA is TGTGCCAGCAGCCCACCAGGGGCCCTCTACGAGCAGTACTTC. It is translated as CASSPPGALYEQYF. This chain uses TRBV11-3 with TRBJ2-7; D possibly corresponds to TRBD1 (6 bases). V lost 5 bases and J 3 bases, leaving 14 bases between the germline ends. CDR3 size: 14 residues. Germline V lookup: CDR1 SGHNT, CDR2 YENEEA.

This chain links TRBV5-1 with TRBJ1-2; unclear D gene. The CDR3 is 14 residues long. The germline CDR1 and CDR2 sequences are SGHRS and YFSETQ. Trimming took off 0 bases at V and 6 bases at J, with 12 bases between the two ends. The CDR3 is CASSLVNAGDGYTF. CDR3 DNA: TGCGCCAGCAGCTTGGTGAATGCGGGTGATGGCTACACCTTC.

This chain connects TRBV18 to TRBJ2-5; 11 nucleotides agree with TRBD2. The CDR3 has 14 residues. Germline-derived CDR1 and CDR2 are KGHSH and LQKENI. Trimming cost V 5 bases and J 4 bases; bases outside gene matches: 3. The CDR3 DNA is TGTGCCAGCTCAACCGGGACTAGCGGAGAGACCCAGTACTTC. Translation gives CASSTGTSGETQYF.

This chain's CDR3 is CASRSASGGFYNEQFF. The CDR3 DNA follows: TGTGCCAGTAGGTCGGCGAGCGGGGGTTTCTACAATGAGCAGTTCTTC. The J gene is TRBJ2-1, the V gene TRBV19; 8 bases match TRBD2. Trimming at V came to 6 bases and at J to 3 bases, leaving 10 bases not matched to a gene. The CDR3 covers 16 residues. Germline CDR1 and CDR2: LNHDA and SQIVND (reference sequence). Using reference TRBV19 and TRBJ2-1 for the parts outside the CDR3, the full variable domain is DGGITQSPKYLFRKEGQNVTLSCEQNLNHDAMYWYRQDPGQGLRLIYYSQIVNDFQKGDIAEGYSVSREKKESFPLTVTSAQKNPTAFYLCASRSASGGFYNEQFFGPGTRLTVL.

The J gene is TRBJ1-4, the V gene TRBV4-2; a weak D match, TRBD1 (6 bases). Trimming shortened V by 2 bases and J by 8 bases, and 18 bases separated the two germline ends. This CDR3 has 16 amino acids. Looked up from germline, CDR1 is LGHNA and CDR2 is YNFKEQ. The DNA of the CDR3 is TGTGCCAGCAGCCAAAAGGGCGGCAGGGGTGGGGAAAAACTGTTTTTT. Translated: CASSQKGGRGGEKLFF.

This clone showed up just a few times. J is TRBJ1-6 and V is TRBV27, with 7 nucleotides matching TRBD1. The CDR3 is made up of 14 amino acids. V lost 5 bases and J lost 12; bases outside the gene matches: 10. Germline V CDR1 and CDR2: MNHEY, SMNVEV (reference sequence). CDR3 sequence reads: CASSAYRGTGPLHF. The CDR3 bases are TGTGCCAGCAGTGCGTACAGGGGTACGGGACCCCTCCACTTT.

V and J are TRBV7-8 and TRBJ2-2, with a possible D match to TRBD2 (6 bases). CDR1 is SGHVS and CDR2 is FQNEAQ in the germline V gene. The V end was cut by 3 bases, the J end by 6 bases, with 11 bases between. CDR3 size: 14 residues. The CDR3 bases are TGTGCCAGCAGCTTCTCAGGGAGGTCCGGGGAGCTGTTTTTT. Its translation is CASSFSGRSGELFF.

This clone was detected once. The V call is TRBV5-8, the J call TRBJ2-7; D might be TRBD1 (5 bases). Germline V gives CDR1 SGHTS, CDR2 YDEGEE. The CDR3 spans 14 residues. Trimming removed 0 bases from V and 3 bases from J, with 10 bases in between. The CDR3 loop reads CASSLGGVIYEQYF. The CDR3 nucleotides are TGTGCCAGCAGCTTGGGGGGCGTTATCTACGAGCAGTACTTC.

The chain has TRBV5-6 and TRBJ1-1; tentatively, D is TRBD1 (6 bases). The germline V and J ends were trimmed by 5 bases and 4 bases, with 18 bases remaining between them. The CDR3 contains 15 residues. The germline gives CDR1 SGHDT, CDR2 YYEEEE. The CDR3, as DNA: TGTGCCAGCAGTCCGGATGGGGGCCGGGTCACTGAAGCTTTCTTT. It is translated as CASSPDGGRVTEAFF.

The chain recombines TRBV15 with TRBJ2-7; the match to TRBD1 covers 7 bases. From germline, CDR1 is LNHNV and CDR2 YYDKDF (reference sequence). This CDR3 contains 17 residues. The V and J ends lost 1 base and 0 bases, in that order; junction bases with no gene match: 9. The CDR3 DNA sequence: TGTGCCACCAGCAGAGGCGCGGACAGGCTGCTCTCCTACGAGCAGTACTTC. This gives the protein CATSRGADRLLSYEQYF.

The chain employs TRBV2 and TRBJ2-1; tentative D call: TRBD1 (6 bases). Trimming took 7 bases from V and 4 from J, leaving 8 bases between them. CDR1 and CDR2 (germline): SNHLY, FYNNEI. This CDR3 is 12 amino acids long. In nucleotides, the CDR3 is TGTGCCAGCACCACAGGGTACAATGAGCAGTTCTTC. It yields the protein CASTTGYNEQFF.